Each of the 21 T cell receptor beta chains below was sequenced from the same sample in a study of blood T cell repertoires in COVID-19. Profiled with immunoSEQ multiplex PCR; TCRdb holds only in-frame clones, not every one. Of around 200,000 clones in the sample, around 85% were seen once. The sequenced sample was PBMCs or T cells enriched from blood (not recorded which). All receptors come from a man in his forties or fifties who had recovered from COVID-19.

The rearrangement uses TRBV19 and TRBJ1-5, with D tentatively TRBD1 (5 bases). The germline gives CDR1 LNHDA, CDR2 SQIVND (reference sequence). This CDR3 comprises 14 residues. The ends were cut back, 5 bases at V and 5 bases at J, with 13 bases in the middle. CDR3 sequence reads: CASSPDRLDQPQHF. CDR3 nucleotide sequence: TGTGCCAGTAGTCCCGACAGATTAGATCAGCCCCAGCATTTT.

The V call is TRBV2, the J call TRBJ2-5, with 11 bases identical to TRBD1. The CDR3 runs 15 residues. Germline V gene sequence: CDR1 SNHLY, CDR2 FYNNEI. The J segment lost 4 bases and the V segment lost 4 bases, leaving 5 bases of the junction unmatched. The CDR3 here is CASSGLGTGGETQYF. DNA of the CDR3: TGTGCCAGCAGTGGGTTAGGGACAGGGGGAGAGACCCAGTACTTC.

The J gene is TRBJ2-1, the V gene TRBV6-5, with 8 positions matching TRBD2. The CDR3 consists of 16 residues. Germline assignment: CDR1 MNHEY and CDR2 SVGAGI. The J segment lost 8 bases and the V segment lost 0 bases, leaving 9 bases of the junction unmatched. CDR3 region: CASSYSTAGLVYEQFF. The CDR3 nucleotides are TGTGCCAGCAGTTACTCGACGGCGGGACTAGTCTATGAGCAGTTCTTC.

The chain combines TRBV28 with TRBJ1-4; 7 positions match TRBD1. CDR1 is MDHEN, CDR2 SYDVKM, per germline. V trimming: 6 bases; J trimming: 5 bases; junction bases outside the gene matches: 6. The CDR3 extends over 14 amino acids. The DNA for the CDR3 is TGTGCCAGCAGCCTCGACAGGGTAAATGAAAAACTGTTTTTT. Its protein product is CASSLDRVNEKLFF.

This clone was recorded only once. The chain couples TRBV11-2 to TRBJ1-3; the D gene is possibly TRBD1 (6 bases). Germline values: CDR1 SGHAT, CDR2 FQNNGV. CDR3 length: 14 residues. The V and J ends lost 7 bases and 4 bases respectively, with 14 bases between them. In DNA form, the CDR3 reads TGTGCCAGCAAAGGGGGAATCTTAGGAAACACCATATATTTT. Protein sequence: CASKGGILGNTIYF.

The rearrangement joins TRBV5-1 to TRBJ1-4; D is perhaps TRBD1 (6 bases). CDR3 size: 14 residues. Trimming took 1 base from V and 8 from J, leaving 12 bases between them. Germline lookup yields CDR1 SGHRS and CDR2 YFSETQ. CDR3 loop: CASSLTGKEEKLFF. For the CDR3, the DNA is TGCGCCAGCAGCTTGACAGGGAAGGAGGAAAAACTGTTTTTT.

The chain joins TRBV12-3 or TRBV12-4 to TRBJ2-5; weak D call: TRBD1 (5 bases). The CDR3 runs 13 residues. V was cut by 5 bases and J by 1 base, with 8 bases left in between. The CDR3 loop is CASSRGFQETQYF. The CDR3 region has the DNA TGTGCCAGCAGTAGGGGTTTCCAAGAGACCCAGTACTTC.

V usage is TRBV5-4 and J usage is TRBJ2-3; 9 bases align to TRBD2. The CDR3 length is 15 residues. The germline CDR1 and CDR2 sequences are SGHNT and YYREEE (reference sequence). Trimming took 4 bases from V and 5 from J; bases not matched to a gene: 8. CDR3 nucleotides: TGTGCCAGCAGCCCACTGACTAGCGGAAAAGATACGCAGTATTTT. It encodes CASSPLTSGKDTQYF.

The chain links TRBV5-6 to TRBJ1-5; maybe TRBD1 (5 bases). V lost 1 base to trimming and J lost 2 bases, with 10 bases between them. CDR3 length: 15 residues. Per the germline V gene, CDR1 is SGHDT and CDR2 is YYEEEE. The CDR3 DNA follows: TGTGCCAGCAGCTTGCAGGGAGGAGGCAATCAGCCCCAGCATTTT. Translated, it gives CASSLQGGGNQPQHF.

This chain joins TRBV2 and TRBJ1-6, with 10 nucleotides matching TRBD1. This CDR3 has 15 residues. J gave up 5 bases and V 5 bases, and 3 bases lay outside the gene matches. Germline V gene data show CDR1 as SNHLY and CDR2 as FYNNEI. The CDR3 coding sequence is TGTGCCAGCAGTCGCGGGACAGGGGATAATTCACCCCTCCACTTT. Its translation: CASSRGTGDNSPLHF.

In DNA, the CDR3 is TGCACCAGCAGCCACCTTACTACTAGCGGGGGGAACTACACCGGGGAGCTGTTTTTT. Protein: CTSSHLTTSGGNYTGELFF. V gene TRBV1 combines with J gene TRBJ2-2; no check of the table's D call, TRBD2, against the DNA was made. TRBV1 is a known pseudogene. CDR3 length equals 19 residues.

This chain links TRBV15 with TRBJ1-6, with D perhaps TRBD1 (6 bases). This CDR3 is 15 amino acids long. V lost 7 bases and J lost 6, with 16 bases in between. Germline V gives CDR1 LNHNV, CDR2 YYDKDF (reference sequence). The CDR3 loop reads CATTTQGYGNSPLHF. In nucleotides, the CDR3 is TGTGCCACCACCACGCAGGGGTACGGTAATTCACCCCTCCACTTT.

The rearrangement links TRBV7-3 to TRBJ2-2, with 8 bases matching TRBD1. V trimming: 5 bases; J trimming: 6 bases; junction bases outside the gene matches: 14. The CDR3 spans 17 residues. The V gene's germline CDR1 is SGHTA and CDR2 FQGTGA. CDR3 residues: CASSPGGGQGRAGELFF. The CDR3 DNA is TGTGCCAGCAGCCCAGGAGGAGGACAGGGAAGGGCCGGGGAGCTGTTTTTT.

The rearrangement uses TRBV18 and TRBJ2-7; TRBD2 agrees at 7 bases. The CDR3 spans 13 residues. Germline assignment: CDR1 KGHSH and CDR2 LQKENI. J lost 2 bases, V lost 3 bases, and 1 base had no gene match. CDR3 sequence reads: CASSPGLAYEQYF. DNA of the CDR3: TGTGCCAGCTCACCCGGACTAGCCTACGAGCAGTACTTC.

The CDR3 region is CASSLGGNGNQPQHF. In DNA form, the CDR3 reads TGTGCCAGCAGTTTGGGAGGGAATGGCAATCAGCCCCAGCATTTT. The V and J genes are TRBV28 and TRBJ1-5; D is unresolved. Germline CDR1 reads MDHEN; CDR2 reads SYDVKM. V dropped 3 bases and J dropped 2 bases, with 11 bases sitting between them. The CDR3 totals 15 residues.

V and J are TRBV5-6 and TRBJ2-7; D remains ambiguous. Trimming pared 4 bases from V and 3 bases from J, leaving 8 bases between. CDR3 size: 12 residues. Germline V gene sequence: CDR1 SGHDT, CDR2 YYEEEE. The CDR3 DNA reads TGTGCCAGCAGCCAACAGTTCTACGAGCAGTACTTC. This sequence encodes CASSQQFYEQYF. Complete variable domain (other parts from reference TRBV5-6 and TRBJ2-7): DAGVTQSPTHLIKTRGQQVTLRCSPKSGHDTVSWYQQALGQGPQFIFQYYEEEERQRGNFPDRFSGHQFPNYSSELNVNALLLGDSALYLCASSQQFYEQYFGPGTRLTVT.

This sequence joins TRBV7-2 and TRBJ2-4; 12 bases are a match to TRBD2. The CDR3 sequence is 18 residues long. V lost 3 bases, J lost 3 bases, and 9 bases stayed unmatched. Germline CDR1 and CDR2: SGHTA and FQGNSA. The chain's CDR3 is CASSFLAGGLNSKNIQYF. The DNA of the CDR3 is TGTGCCAGCAGCTTTCTAGCGGGGGGGCTGAATAGCAAAAACATTCAGTACTTC.

This clone was observed a handful of times. The chain has TRBV29-1 and TRBJ2-7, with a tentative D call TRBD1 (6 bases). V shed 6 bases and J shed 3 bases, with 9 bases lying between them. The CDR3 contains 11 residues. CDR1 and CDR2 from the germline V gene are SQVTM and ANQGSEA. CDR3 nucleotides: TGCAGCGTCGAACAGGGCTACGAGCAGTACTTC. Its translation is CSVEQGYEQYF.

V gene TRBV10-3 combines with J gene TRBJ2-2, with a weak D call TRBD1 (5 bases). Germline lookup yields CDR1 ENHRY and CDR2 SYGVKD. Trimming removed 8 bases from V and 0 bases from J, with 7 bases in between. This CDR3 contains 13 residues. The CDR3 loop is CAIRTPNTGELFF. The CDR3 nucleotides are TGTGCCATCCGGACACCGAACACCGGGGAGCTGTTTTTT.

As concerns this clone: An end of the junction differs from the germline gene, which may be a read error. The chain is built from TRBV12-3 or TRBV12-4 and TRBJ1-1, with TRBD1 matching over 10 bases. There are 12 residues in the CDR3. The CDR3: CAEGQGFTEAFF. The CDR3 coding sequence is TGCGCCGAGGGACAGGGGTTCACTGAAGCTTTCTTT.

The rearrangement joins TRBV21-1 to TRBJ1-5; TRBD1, as called in the table, went unchecked against the DNA. TRBV21-1 is described as a pseudogene. The CDR3 loop spans 19 amino acids. Here the CDR3 reads CASSTSPGTGPLSNQPQHF. CDR3 DNA: TGTGCCAGCAGCACCAGTCCCGGGACAGGGCCTCTTAGCAATCAGCCCCAGCATTTT.